The clone carrying this TCR beta chain has only a few counts. What it binds is unknown. The data were obtained in a study of cytomegalovirus exposure and HLA in healthy donors. It was with 60 Vbeta and 13 Jbeta primers that the PCR ran. Profiling relied on immunoSEQ multiplex PCR, and the TCRdb table lists in-frame clones only, not all of them. The sample consists of 150,000 to 200,000 clones, over 75% of them appearing once. Study-wide results and limits: Researchers had no immune exposure information except CMV serostatus available. Reported findings show TCR beta sequences accurately forecast HLA-A and HLA-B alleles in most subjects.

Unrecorded immune exposure was likely among donors, who were nominally healthy when sampled. Sequenced input: PBMCs. The receptor was isolated from a girl under three years old in good health and CMV-seronegative.

CDR3 DNA: TGCGCCAGCAGTGTCGAGGATACGCAGTATTTT. Encoded protein: CASSVEDTQYF. The chain links TRBV10-1 to TRBJ2-3, with D uncertain. The CDR3 contains 11 residues. Germline V gene data show CDR1 as WNHNN and CDR2 as SYGVQD (reference sequence). Trimming stripped 4 bases from V and 6 bases from J, with 5 bases between.